Listed below are T cell receptor beta chains from one sample, sequenced in a study of cytomegalovirus exposure and HLA in healthy donors. Sequenced by immunoSEQ multiplex PCR; TCRdb stores in-frame clones only, minus some. Found here are under 200,000 clones, about 72% of them singletons; the top ten hold around 3.4%. The specimen was PBMCs. The receptors here all came from a man aged 25 to 40 in good health and CMV-seropositive. The conserved cysteine and the conserved F or W are not part of the CDR3 here.

>TRBJ1-6|TRBV7-9
ASSRLLDRGNSPLH
>TRBJ1-3|TRBV21-1
ASIRRTGTYSGNTIY
>TRBJ1-4|TRBV7-6
ASSLSQGQGEKLF
>TRBJ2-1|TRBV10-2
ASGGPSGDEQF
>TRBJ2-5|TRBV6-1
ASSPRETQY
>TRBJ1-6|TRBV12-5
ASGGDYSPLH
>TRBJ2-1|TRBV7-9
ASSPTTSLGQF
>TRBJ1-6|TRBV9
ASSPRGTNSPLH
>TRBJ2-7|TRBV7-3
ASSPGVGERYEQY
>TRBJ1-4|TRBV11-2
ASSPVGAGEKLF
>TRBJ1-2|TRBV5-5
ASSLDREGGYT
>TRBJ2-3|TRBV27
ASRPGQVGRHTQY
>TRBJ2-1|TRBV5-1
ASSPLAGANEQF
>TRBJ2-1|TRBV5-6
ASSLSGGADEQF
>TRBJ2-5|TRBV5-1
ASSLGGVQETQY
>TRBJ2-6|TRBV19
ASSGQGYSGANVLT
>TRBJ1-4|TRBV4-1
ASSQEAVSTNEKLF
>TRBJ2-7|TRBV5-1
ASSLSAGRAYEQY
>TRBJ1-3|TRBV30
AWRKGTGNTIY
>TRBJ2-2|TRBV6-4
ASSVDRFAGELF
>TRBJ2-7|TRBV21-1
ASSKCGGQYEQY
>TRBJ2-4|TRBV4-3
ASSQELGGAKNIQY
>TRBJ2-7|TRBV5-1
ASRPSGGIEQY
>TRBJ1-3|TRBV4-3
ASSQERHSGNTIY
>TRBJ1-4|TRBV28
ASRIWGQGGEKLF
>TRBJ2-7|TRBV7-6
ASSSTSGGDYEQY
>TRBJ2-3|TRBV5-5
ASSLGQGPDTQY
>TRBJ2-7|TRBV6-1
ASSDSAGYYEQY
>TRBJ2-1|TRBV5-4
ASSLGGVSYNEQF
>TRBJ2-2|TRBV7-9
ASPTSGGAATGELF
>TRBJ2-5|TRBV25-1
ASSGERETQY
>TRBJ1-5|TRBV9
ASSAGTGGDQPQH
>TRBJ2-4|TRBV18
ASSPSGTRENIQY
>TRBJ1-6|TRBV2
ASSFHDRAGSPLH
>TRBJ1-2|TRBV6-1
ASSEAGQAAFYGYT
>TRBJ2-3|TRBV9
ASSGAGQSTDTQY
>TRBJ2-4|TRBV5-3
ARSWGSGKAKNIQY
>TRBJ2-7|TRBV6-5
ASSRDGQGIYEQY
>TRBJ2-1|TRBV13
ASSLGEGNEQF
>TRBJ2-7|TRBV7-2
ASSLNPAPGYEQY
>TRBJ2-3|TRBV28
ASSRLGTSGTDTQY
>TRBJ2-5|TRBV4-1
ASRVAGGKETQY
>TRBJ2-7|TRBV7-2
ASSTSTGWSSYEQY
>TRBJ2-2|TRBV7-6
ASGGGNTGELF
>TRBJ1-6|TRBV29-1
SASGQGNSPLH
>TRBJ2-7|TRBV30
AWSVLGTYEQY
>TRBJ2-7|TRBV25-1
ASSEGGTGEQY
>TRBJ2-7|TRBV30
AWTEGGAQY
>TRBJ2-7|TRBV5-1
ASSLIGGDLYEQY
>TRBJ1-4|TRBV30
AVERGEKLF
>TRBJ1-2|TRBV19
ASSISGTGGYGYT
>TRBJ2-3|TRBV10-3
AISESASGGPTDTQY
>TRBJ2-5|TRBV28
ASTGGAGEETQY
>TRBJ1-6|TRBV4-1
ASSRTGVISPLH
>TRBJ2-5|TRBV6-1
ASRVEGARETQY
>TRBJ2-1|TRBV5-1
ASSTGQYYNEQF
>TRBJ2-7|TRBV5-1
ASSGRGRAYEQY